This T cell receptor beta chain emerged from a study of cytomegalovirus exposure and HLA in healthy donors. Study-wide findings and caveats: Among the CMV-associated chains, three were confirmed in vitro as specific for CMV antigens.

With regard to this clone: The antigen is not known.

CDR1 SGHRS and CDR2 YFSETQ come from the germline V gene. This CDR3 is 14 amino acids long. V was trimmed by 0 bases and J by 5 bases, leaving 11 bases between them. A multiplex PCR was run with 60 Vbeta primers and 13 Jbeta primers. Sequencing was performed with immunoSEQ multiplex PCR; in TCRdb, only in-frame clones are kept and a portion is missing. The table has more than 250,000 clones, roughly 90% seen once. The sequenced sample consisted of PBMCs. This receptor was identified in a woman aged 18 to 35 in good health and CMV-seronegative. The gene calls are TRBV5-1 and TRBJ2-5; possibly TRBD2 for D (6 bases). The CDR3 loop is CASSLGGGDETQYF. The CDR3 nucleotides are TGCGCCAGCAGCTTGGGTGGCGGGGACGAGACCCAGTACTTC.